This T cell receptor beta chain came from a study of T cells after yellow fever vaccination. The germline CDR1 and CDR2 sequences are MNHNS and SASEGT. The CDR3 totals 16 residues. V shed 7 bases and J 8 bases; nucleotides not matched to a gene: 15. Broader study findings: Post-booster repertoires again held most primary-vaccination clones (96% CD4, 85% to 90% CD8). Though it reached lower strength, the secondary response hit its peak faster, day 5 versus 15.

TCRdb re-called the 5' RACE reads with MiXCR, one entry per CDR3 protein. Here the sample spans hundreds of thousands of distinct CDR3 sequences, approximately 13% being singletons. Details on this clonotype: What it recognizes is unknown.

Sequencing was performed on PBMCs, taken on the day of the yellow fever booster vaccination. This TCR was recovered from a man aged 25-45 years who received the YFV17D yellow fever vaccine. The rearrangement links TRBV6-1 to TRBJ2-1, with 9 positions matching TRBD2. CDR3 residues: CASTLMGLAGTDEQFF. The DNA of the CDR3 is TGTGCCAGCACCCTTATGGGTCTAGCGGGAACGGATGAGCAGTTCTTC.